The rows below give T cell receptor beta chains drawn from one sample of a study of blood T cell repertoires in COVID-19. Using immunoSEQ multiplex PCR, the repertoire was profiled, and TCRdb retains in-frame clones only, with some absent. The sample has about 95,000 clones, approximately 80% seen once; the top ten hold about 24%. Specimen: peripheral blood. The source is a human donor in a cohort sampled during active COVID-19. Each CDR3 is given with its conserved first and last residue. The D gene is left open where the match is weak. A clone size is listed for some rows: how often the clone was seen (once, few, many), or a class if it is expanded.

j_call clone_size v_call d_call cdr3_aa cdr3_nt
TRBJ2-2 . TRBV5-1 TRBD1 CASSPTGGTGELFF TGCGCCAGCAGCCCGACAGGGGGCACCGGGGAGCTGTTTTTT
TRBJ2-1 . TRBV10-3 TRBD2 CAISDRLAGPLGNEQFF TGTGCCATCAGTGATCGGCTAGCGGGACCCCTAGGCAATGAGCAGTTCTTC
TRBJ2-7 . TRBV3-1/TRBV3-2 . CASSQVPGEAYEQYF TGTGCCAGCAGCCAAGTGCCGGGGGAGGCCTACGAGCAGTACTTC
TRBJ2-1 once TRBV7-8 TRBD2 CASSSEAGRSRNEQFF TGTGCCAGCAGCTCAGAAGCGGGAAGATCTCGGAATGAGCAGTTCTTC
TRBJ1-5 . TRBV7-2 . CASSSGHEFYSNQPQHF TGTGCCAGCAGCTCGGGACACGAATTTTATAGCAATCAGCCCCAGCATTTT
TRBJ1-1 . TRBV5-1 . CASSLDMNTEAFF TGCGCCAGCAGCTTGGACATGAACACTGAAGCTTTCTTT
TRBJ1-5 once TRBV5-6 TRBD1 CASSGAGTGDNQPQHF TGTGCCAGCAGCGGGGCGGGGACAGGGGACAATCAGCCCCAGCATTTT
TRBJ2-5 . TRBV25-1 . CAIAVPMSVIAQETQYF TGTGCCATAGCAGTCCCTATGAGCGTCATTGCTCAAGAGACCCAGTACTTC
TRBJ2-5 . TRBV10-3 . CAISEAGQSQETQYF TGTGCCATCAGTGAGGCGGGACAGAGCCAAGAGACCCAGTACTTC
TRBJ1-2 . TRBV6-6 . CASSYDPGVYGYTF TGTGCCAGCAGTTACGATCCGGGAGTCTATGGCTACACCTTC
TRBJ1-6 . TRBV19 TRBD1 CASSIGTGGNSPLHF TGTGCCAGTAGTATAGGGACAGGGGGTAATTCACCCCTCCACTTT
TRBJ2-1 . TRBV7-8 . CASSPTFPLGHEQFF TGTGCCAGCAGCCCCACGTTTCCCCTGGGGCATGAGCAGTTCTTC
TRBJ1-1 . TRBV4-1 TRBD1 CASSPGQGGVVTEAFF TGCGCCAGCAGCCCTGGACAGGGGGGAGTTGTCACTGAAGCTTTCTTT
TRBJ2-3 once TRBV15 . CATSLGQFSGNTQYF TGTGCCACCAGCCTGGGACAGTTTAGCGGGAATACGCAGTATTTT
TRBJ2-7 . TRBV5-4 TRBD2 CASSLAGGPSYEQYF TGTGCCAGCAGCCTAGCGGGAGGGCCCTCCTACGAGCAGTACTTC
TRBJ1-1 once TRBV19 TRBD1 CASSSPDRGGMNTEAFF TGTGCCAGTAGTTCCCCCGACAGGGGAGGGATGAACACTGAAGCTTTCTTT
TRBJ1-1 . TRBV2 TRBD1 CASWVASPIWGQLSNTEAFF TGTGCCAGCTGGGTTGCTTCCCCAATCTGGGGACAGTTATCGAACACTGAAGCTTTCTTT
TRBJ2-7 . TRBV6-1 . CASSDRLTYEQYF TGTGCCAGCAGTGATCGACTTACCTACGAGCAGTACTTC
TRBJ2-7 . TRBV18 . CASSPPRNSYEQYF TGTGCCAGCTCACCACCCAGAAACTCCTACGAGCAGTACTTC
TRBJ1-1 . TRBV19 . CASRPGGKGEGTEAFF TGTGCCAGTAGACCCGGAGGAAAGGGGGAGGGCACTGAAGCTTTCTTT
TRBJ2-1 . TRBV14 TRBD2 CASSPRELAGVTSEQFF TGTGCCAGCAGCCCTAGAGAACTAGCGGGAGTTACAAGTGAGCAGTTCTTC
TRBJ2-3 . TRBV11-2 TRBD2 CASSRTSGRAIVEDTQYF TGTGCCAGCAGCAGGACTAGCGGGAGGGCCATTGTCGAAGATACGCAGTATTTT
TRBJ1-1 . TRBV28 . CASRSGRGSTEAFF TGTGCCAGCAGGTCGGGTCGGGGGTCCACTGAAGCTTTCTTT
TRBJ1-1 . TRBV5-4 TRBD1 CASSLSGGRVTEAFF TGTGCCAGCAGCTTATCAGGGGGCAGGGTCACTGAAGCTTTCTTT
TRBJ1-6 . TRBV28 . CASSLLYSPLHF TGTGCCAGCAGCCTACTGTATTCACCCCTCCACTTT
TRBJ1-2 . TRBV7-2 TRBD1 CASSLRTGDGYTF TGTGCCAGCAGCTTGAGGACAGGGGATGGCTACACCTTC
TRBJ2-3 . TRBV18 TRBD1 CASSPVPGQGPADTQYF TGTGCCAGCTCACCCGTCCCGGGACAGGGCCCCGCAGATACGCAGTATTTT